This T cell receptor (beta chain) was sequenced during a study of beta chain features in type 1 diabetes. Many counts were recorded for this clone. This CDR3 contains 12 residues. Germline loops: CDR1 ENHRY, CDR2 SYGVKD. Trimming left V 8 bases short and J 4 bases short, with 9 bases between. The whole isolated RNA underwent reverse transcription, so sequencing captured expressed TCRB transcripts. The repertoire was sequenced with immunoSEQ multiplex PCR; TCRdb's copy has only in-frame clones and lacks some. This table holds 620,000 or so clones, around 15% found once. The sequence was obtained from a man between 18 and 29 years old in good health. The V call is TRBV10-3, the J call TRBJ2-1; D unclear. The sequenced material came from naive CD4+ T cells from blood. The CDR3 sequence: CAIGRIYNEQFF. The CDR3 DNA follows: TGTGCCATCGGTCGGATTTACAATGAGCAGTTCTTC.